Shown below are 27 T cell receptor beta chains from a single sample sequenced in a study of cytomegalovirus exposure and HLA in healthy donors. With 60 Vbeta and 13 Jbeta primers, the PCR was carried out. The table came from immunoSEQ multiplex PCR; TCRdb's copy has only in-frame clones and leaves some out. The data contain under 150,000 clones, about 83% of them singletons. The sample was PBMCs. All receptors come from a girl aged 2 to 10 in good health and CMV-seronegative.

V is TRBV6-6 and J is TRBJ1-2; the match to TRBD1 covers 10 bases. V shed 2 bases, J shed 6 bases, and the junction held 6 bases outside the gene matches. Germline CDR1 reads MNHNY; CDR2 reads SVGAGI (reference sequence). The CDR3 has 15 amino acids. This chain's CDR3 is CASSYLPGTGDGYTF. The DNA of the CDR3 is TGTGCCAGCAGTTACCTTCCCGGGACAGGGGATGGCTACACCTTC.

The rearrangement links TRBV30 to TRBJ1-4, with unresolved D. Germline CDR1 and CDR2: GTSNPN and SVGIG (reference sequence). The CDR3 runs to 16 residues. Trimming took off 3 bases at V and 0 bases at J, with 14 bases between the two ends. CDR3 protein: CAWSAGSYATNEKLFF. The CDR3 bases are TGTGCCTGGAGCGCCGGTTCGTATGCAACTAATGAAAAACTGTTTTTT. Full variable domain (missing parts from reference TRBV30 and TRBJ1-4): SQTIHQWPATLVQPVGSPLSLECTVEGTSNPNLYWYRQAAGRGLQLLFYSVGIGQISSEVPQNLSASRPQDRQFILSSKKLLLSDSGFYLCAWSAGSYATNEKLFFGSGTQLSVL.

V gene TRBV7-6 combines with J gene TRBJ2-6, with D possibly being TRBD1 (6 bases). The CDR3 length is 13 residues. Trimming took 7 bases from V and 3 from J, leaving 7 bases between them. CDR1 and CDR2 from the germline V gene are SGHVS and FNYEAQ. This chain's CDR3 is CASKGDGANVLTF. DNA for the CDR3: TGTGCCAGCAAGGGGGATGGGGCCAACGTCCTGACTTTC.

This clone came up a few times. The chain joins TRBV5-6 to TRBJ2-3; 13 positions match TRBD2. CDR3 size: 17 residues. The V and J ends lost 4 bases and 1 base, in that order; junction bases with no gene match: 6. Germline V gene lookup returns CDR1 SGHDT and CDR2 YYEEEE. The CDR3 sequence is CASSTYGLAGGTDTQYF. The CDR3 nucleotides read TGTGCCAGCAGCACTTACGGACTAGCGGGGGGCACAGATACGCAGTATTTT.

This clone was recorded once. This chain links TRBV4-3 with TRBJ2-2, with TRBD1 matching over 7 bases. Germline CDR1 is LGHNA and CDR2 is YSLEER. The CDR3 runs 17 residues. Unmatched junction bases numbered 12, after V lost 3 bases and J lost 5 bases. The CDR3 region has the DNA TGCGCCAGCAGCCAGGAAAGCCGGGACAGTGGGACCGGGGAGCTGTTTTTT. Its protein is CASSQESRDSGTGELFF.

This clone has only one observation. This chain connects TRBV10-3 to TRBJ2-7; D gene unclear. Between the trimmed V and J ends, which lost 4 bases and 5 bases, there was a span of 12 bases. The CDR3 is 13 amino acids. Germline values: CDR1 ENHRY, CDR2 SYGVKD. CDR3 sequence: CAISGPGNDEQYF. The CDR3 DNA is TGTGCCATCAGTGGGCCAGGTAACGACGAGCAGTACTTC.

V and J are TRBV27 and TRBJ2-3; 12 bases align to TRBD1. Trimming at V came to 5 bases and at J to 2 bases, leaving 2 bases not matched to a gene. Looked up from germline, CDR1 is MNHEY and CDR2 is SMNVEV (reference sequence). This CDR3 has 15 amino acids. The CDR3 coding sequence is TGTGCCAGCAGTCCGGGACAGGGGGCCACAGATACGCAGTATTTT. Amino acid sequence: CASSPGQGATDTQYF.

V usage is TRBV5-1 and J usage is TRBJ2-3; 8 nucleotides agree with TRBD2. In germline, CDR1 is SGHRS, CDR2 YFSETQ. The CDR3 has 16 amino acids. V gave up 0 bases and J gave up 2 bases; unmatched junction bases: 5. The CDR3 loop reads CASSLGIAGFTDTQYF. CDR3 bases: TGCGCCAGCAGCTTGGGCATAGCGGGATTCACAGATACGCAGTATTTT.

The chain joins TRBV10-2 to TRBJ1-2, with D maybe TRBD1 (6 bases). This CDR3 has 11 amino acids. From germline, CDR1 is WSHSY and CDR2 SAAADI. Trimming cost V 6 bases and J 4 bases, with 6 bases left between them. CDR3: CASRDSYGYTF. CDR3 DNA: TGCGCCAGCAGGGACAGCTATGGCTACACCTTC.

This clone was detected only once. This chain joins TRBV7-9 and TRBJ1-4, with TRBD1 as a possible D gene (5 bases). The CDR3 loop spans 12 amino acids. V dropped 3 bases and J dropped 8 bases, with 7 bases sitting between them. CDR1 SEHNR and CDR2 FQNEAQ come from the germline V gene (reference sequence). CDR3: CASSFPGEKLFF. CDR3 in DNA: TGTGCCAGCAGCTTTCCAGGGGAAAAACTGTTTTTT.

This chain joins TRBV27 and TRBJ1-6, with 7 bases fitting TRBD1. Germline CDR1 is MNHEY and CDR2 is SMNVEV (reference sequence). V dropped 3 bases and J dropped 7; count of bases not matched to a gene: 9. This CDR3 has 16 amino acids. The DNA for the CDR3 is TGTGCCAGCAGTTTCAGGAGGGACAGCTCGAATTCACCCCTCCACTTT. It specifies CASSFRRDSSNSPLHF.

The rearrangement joins TRBV5-1 to TRBJ2-3, with D perhaps matching TRBD2 (6 bases). Per the germline V gene, CDR1 is SGHRS and CDR2 is YFSETQ. Between the trimmed V and J ends, which lost 5 bases and 6 bases, there was a span of 10 bases. This CDR3 is 12 amino acids long. The CDR3 loop reads CASRLAMDTQYF. In DNA, the CDR3 is TGCGCCAGCAGACTAGCAATGGATACGCAGTATTTT.

The CDR3: CASSLAQVNSPLHF. The CDR3 nucleotides read TGTGCCAGCAGCTTGGCCCAGGTGAATTCACCCCTCCACTTT. The chain employs TRBV5-6 and TRBJ1-6; D not certain. The CDR3 contains 14 residues. V lost 0 bases, J lost 7 bases, and 8 bases lay in between. Germline-derived CDR1 and CDR2 are SGHDT and YYEEEE.

The CDR3 sequence: CGCGRAGHTQYF. DNA of the CDR3: TGTGGTTGCGGGAGGGCCGGACATACGCAGTATTTT. The V and J genes are TRBV19 and TRBJ2-3; 9 nucleotides agree with TRBD2. Germline V lookup: CDR1 LNHDA, CDR2 SQIVND (reference sequence). The CDR3 is 12 amino acids.

This chain uses TRBV7-2 with TRBJ2-7; 12 nucleotides agree with TRBD2. CDR3 length equals 15 residues. With 5 bases clipped from V and 2 bases from J, the junction kept 4 bases outside the gene matches. Germline V gene data show CDR1 as SGHTA and CDR2 as FQGNSA. The CDR3 loop reads CASSPRLAGAYEQYF. In nucleotides, the CDR3 is TGTGCCAGCAGCCCTCGACTAGCGGGAGCCTACGAGCAGTACTTC.

The chain employs TRBV28 and TRBJ1-1; 9 nucleotides line up with TRBD1. There are 16 residues in the CDR3. Germline CDR1 reads MDHEN; CDR2 reads SYDVKM. With V trimmed by 3 bases and J by 11 bases, 16 bases remained unmatched. CDR3 coding DNA: TGTGCCAGCAGTTTCCCCTGGACAGGGGAGGGGGAAAGGGCTTTCTTT. Translated: CASSFPWTGEGERAFF.

The V and J genes are TRBV18 and TRBJ1-2; TRBD1 might be the D (5 bases). Germline CDR1 and CDR2: KGHSH and LQKENI. This CDR3 comprises 14 residues. Trimming stripped 0 bases from V and 4 bases from J, with 9 bases between. The CDR3 sequence: CASSPPAGPYGYTF. The DNA for the CDR3 is TGTGCCAGCTCACCACCGGCAGGGCCCTATGGCTACACCTTC.

This chain connects TRBV15 to TRBJ2-3; D is perhaps TRBD2 (5 bases). This CDR3 is 15 amino acids long. CDR1 is LNHNV and CDR2 is YYDKDF in the germline V gene (reference sequence). V lost 8 bases, J lost 2 bases, and 17 bases lay in between. CDR3 sequence reads: CATGQRRGNTDTQYF. As DNA, the CDR3 is TGTGCCACCGGGCAACGTCGGGGAAACACAGATACGCAGTATTTT.

The table lists this clone with a count of one. V usage is TRBV11-3 and J usage is TRBJ2-1, with 8 bases lining up with TRBD2. V lost 5 bases to trimming and J lost 5 bases; unmatched junction nucleotides: 8. The CDR3 has 15 amino acids. CDR1 SGHNT and CDR2 YENEEA come from the germline V gene. DNA of the CDR3: TGTGCCAGCAGCCCCGGGACTAGGCTTAACAATGAGCAGTTCTTC. Protein: CASSPGTRLNNEQFF.

The chain links TRBV6-6 to TRBJ1-6; no firm D call. The CDR3 extends over 14 amino acids. The V gene lost 7 bases and the J gene lost 3 bases, with 10 bases spanning the gap. Germline V gene data show CDR1 as MNHNY and CDR2 as SVGAGI (reference sequence). In DNA, the CDR3 is TGTGCCAGCACGGAGGGATTCTATAATTCACCCCTCCACTTT. Its protein product is CASTEGFYNSPLHF.

The rearrangement joins TRBV2 to TRBJ2-3; the D gene is possibly TRBD2 (5 bases). V was trimmed by 0 bases and J by 0 bases, leaving 10 bases between them. Germline values: CDR1 SNHLY, CDR2 FYNNEI. The CDR3 covers 16 residues. This chain's CDR3 is CASSEALPGSTDTQYF. Written as DNA, the CDR3 is TGTGCCAGCAGTGAAGCGCTTCCGGGGAGCACAGATACGCAGTATTTT.

This clone appeared once. The rearrangement joins TRBV5-8 to TRBJ2-1, with 10 bases that match TRBD2. The V and J ends lost 0 bases and 0 bases, in that order; junction bases with no gene match: 3. The CDR3 totals 17 residues. The germline V gene encodes CDR1 SGHTS and CDR2 YDEGEE. The CDR3 DNA reads TGTGCCAGCAGCTTGGGGCTAGCGGGGGCCTCCTACAATGAGCAGTTCTTC. This codes for CASSLGLAGASYNEQFF.

The chain couples TRBV29-1 to TRBJ2-4, with 9 positions matching TRBD1. The CDR3 spans 15 residues. CDR1 is SQVTM and CDR2 is ANQGSEA in the germline V gene. J was trimmed by 1 base and V by 6 bases; bases with no gene match: 7. CDR3 in DNA: TGCAGCGTCGCCTGGGGACAGGGTGCCAAAAACATTCAGTACTTC. This codes for CSVAWGQGAKNIQYF.

This chain uses TRBV7-9 with TRBJ2-3; the match to TRBD1 covers 7 bases. This CDR3 has 16 residues. Per the germline V gene, CDR1 is SEHNR and CDR2 is FQNEAQ (reference sequence). Trimming took 5 bases from V and 0 from J; bases not matched to a gene: 8. This CDR3 reads CASSPKTGYSTDTQYF. CDR3 nucleotides: TGTGCCAGCAGCCCAAAGACAGGGTATAGCACAGATACGCAGTATTTT.

This chain joins TRBV2 and TRBJ2-1, with D tentatively TRBD1 (6 bases). V lost 6 bases and J lost 9, with 15 bases in between. This CDR3 contains 13 residues. The germline CDR1 and CDR2 sequences are SNHLY and FYNNEI. This chain's CDR3 is CASSFRQVAEQFF. The CDR3 DNA follows: TGTGCCAGCAGCTTTAGACAGGTCGCTGAGCAGTTCTTC.

This clone appeared a few times. This chain connects TRBV2 to TRBJ1-3; 7 nucleotides match TRBD1. The CDR3 totals 17 residues. The germline V gene has CDR1 SNHLY and CDR2 FYNNEI. V shed 5 bases, J shed 4 bases, and the junction held 14 bases outside the gene matches. In DNA, the CDR3 is TGTGCCAGCAGTTCCCACCCTACAGGGGCTGGGGGAAACACCATATATTTT. Protein product: CASSSHPTGAGGNTIYF.

The CDR3 region is CASSLAGTSNNEQFF. Here the CDR3 DNA reads TGTGCCAGCAGCCTAGCGGGGACTTCAAACAATGAGCAGTTCTTC. This chain connects TRBV4-2 to TRBJ2-1; 8 bases are shared with TRBD2. CDR1 and CDR2 from the germline V gene are LGHNA and YNFKEQ. The junction had 7 bases not matched to a gene; V was cut back by 4 bases and J by 5 bases. CDR3 length equals 15 residues.